Below are 17 T cell receptor beta chains sequenced from a single sample in a study of T cell clonotyping in hematopoietic cell transplantation. Some clones are missing from TCRdb's copy, which holds only in-frame ones; the method was immunoSEQ multiplex PCR. The data contain some 30,000 clones, 92% of them seen just once; the ten biggest clones take up around 11%. Here the sequenced sample was PBMCs, taken 100 days after allogeneic stem cell transplant. Every receptor here comes from a female patient aged 50-60 years who had an allogeneic stem cell transplant from a related donor, so the T cells may come from the graft donor. Some clones in this sample may be carry-over from other donors' samples.

The rearrangement uses TRBV9 and TRBJ2-3; a weak D match, TRBD1 (6 bases). The CDR3 has 16 amino acids. V lost 4 bases and J 2 bases, leaving 17 bases between the germline ends. Germline CDR1 is SGDLS and CDR2 is YYNGEE. The CDR3 bases are TGTGCCAGCAGCCTAAAACAGGGCCTTGTCACAGATACGCAGTATTTT. Amino acids: CASSLKQGLVTDTQYF.

V gene TRBV6-5 combines with J gene TRBJ2-7; weak D call: TRBD2 (5 bases). CDR3 length: 14 residues. Germline V gene sequence: CDR1 MNHEY, CDR2 SVGAGI. V was trimmed by 5 bases and J by 3 bases, leaving 14 bases between them. Here the CDR3 reads CASSTRRGSYEQYF. DNA for the CDR3: TGTGCCAGCAGTACCCGCCGGGGAAGCTACGAGCAGTACTTC.

This chain connects TRBV28 to TRBJ1-2, with TRBD1 matching 8 bases. V shed 6 bases and J 4 bases; nucleotides not matched to a gene: 10. CDR1 and CDR2 (germline): MDHEN, SYDVKM. This CDR3 has 15 residues. CDR3: CASSTGGYGSYGYTF. The CDR3 coding sequence is TGTGCCAGCAGCACAGGGGGGTATGGGTCCTATGGCTACACCTTC.

The chain couples TRBV29-1 to TRBJ1-1; D may be TRBD1 (6 bases). V was shortened by 2 bases and J by 1 base, with 8 bases between the two germline ends. In germline, CDR1 is SQVTM, CDR2 ANQGSEA. The CDR3 extends over 13 amino acids. The CDR3 protein is CSVEKGGNTEAFF. The CDR3 nucleotides are TGCAGCGTTGAAAAGGGGGGGAACACTGAAGCTTTCTTT.

The V call is TRBV6-5, the J call TRBJ1-2; 7 bases fit TRBD1. In germline, CDR1 is MNHEY, CDR2 SVGAGI. Trimming removed 2 bases from V and 7 bases from J; junction bases left unmatched: 10. The CDR3 has 15 amino acids. The CDR3 reads CASSYIRGIRVGYTF. CDR3 nucleotides: TGTGCCAGCAGTTACATCAGGGGGATACGGGTTGGCTACACCTTC.

The CDR3 nucleotides read TGTGCCAGCAGCTTAGAACTAGCGGGGGGGCAGAGCACCGGGGAGCTGTTTTTT. Translating gives CASSLELAGGQSTGELFF. The chain recombines TRBV7-6 with TRBJ2-2; 13 bases map to TRBD2. Germline V lookup: CDR1 SGHVS, CDR2 FNYEAQ. The junction had 6 bases not matched to a gene; V was cut back by 1 base and J by 4 bases. The CDR3 is made up of 18 amino acids.

The rearrangement links TRBV5-1 to TRBJ2-3; TRBD2 matches at 14 bases. Germline CDR1 is SGHRS and CDR2 is YFSETQ. V shed 3 bases and J 3 bases; nucleotides not matched to a gene: 6. This CDR3 region has 17 residues. CDR3 protein: CASSSGLAGGPTDTQYF. The CDR3 nucleotides are TGCGCCAGCAGCTCAGGACTAGCGGGGGGACCTACAGATACGCAGTATTTT.

The chain couples TRBV30 to TRBJ1-3, with D uncertain. Per germline, CDR1 GTSNPN and CDR2 SVGIG (reference sequence). The CDR3 totals 13 residues. V was shortened by 0 bases and J by 7 bases, with 10 bases between the two germline ends. The CDR3 coding sequence is TGTGCCTGGAGTGTCGGACCGTGGAACACCATATATTTT. This encodes CAWSVGPWNTIYF.

The chain joins TRBV4-2 to TRBJ1-3; D unresolved. There are 11 residues in the CDR3. CDR1 and CDR2 from the germline V gene are LGHNA and YNFKEQ. The V end was cut by 3 bases, the J end by 5 bases, with 2 bases between. The CDR3 region is CASSHRNTIYF. CDR3 DNA sequence: TGTGCCAGCAGCCACAGAAACACCATATATTTT.

The chain couples TRBV6-6 to TRBJ1-6, with D possibly TRBD1 on 5 matching bases. Germline V gene sequence: CDR1 MNHNY, CDR2 SVGAGI (reference sequence). This CDR3 region has 14 residues. V lost 0 bases and J 8 bases, leaving 8 bases between the germline ends. CDR3 sequence reads: CASSYSPRDSPLHF. CDR3 DNA sequence: TGTGCCAGCAGTTACTCCCCCAGGGATTCACCCCTCCACTTT.

This chain uses TRBV5-5 with TRBJ2-1; no reliable D call. The CDR3 has 12 amino acids. From germline, CDR1 is SGHKS and CDR2 YYEKEE (reference sequence). Trimming pared 3 bases from V and 6 bases from J, leaving 7 bases between. The CDR3 reads CASSSRFNEQFF. The DNA of the CDR3 is TGTGCCAGCAGCTCCCGTTTCAATGAGCAGTTCTTC.

CDR3 loop: CASSFHGRTTSPLHF. CDR3 nucleotides: TGTGCCAGCAGCTTCCATGGGCGCACCACTTCACCCCTCCACTTT. This chain uses TRBV7-9 with TRBJ1-6, with unresolved D. Trimming took off 3 bases at V and 9 bases at J, with 15 bases between the two ends. Looked up from germline, CDR1 is SEHNR and CDR2 is FQNEAQ (reference sequence). The CDR3 length is 15 residues.

The chain has TRBV28 and TRBJ1-5; no clear D. This CDR3 has 12 residues. Trimming removed 3 bases at V and 6 bases at J, with 6 bases between. Germline V gene data show CDR1 as MDHEN and CDR2 as SYDVKM. This CDR3 reads CASSFVGQPQHF. The CDR3 DNA reads as TGTGCCAGCAGTTTCGTAGGTCAGCCCCAGCATTTT.

The chain links TRBV27 to TRBJ1-2; D is unresolved. Per germline, CDR1 MNHEY and CDR2 SMNVEV (reference sequence). This CDR3 spans 14 amino acids. With 0 bases removed from V and 0 bases from J, the gap between germline ends came to 5 bases. CDR3 amino acids: CASSLSVTNYGYTF. CDR3 sequence (DNA): TGTGCCAGCAGTTTATCGGTCACTAACTATGGCTACACCTTC.

The chain recombines TRBV4-1 with TRBJ1-5; maybe TRBD1 (6 bases). V lost 0 bases and J 2 bases, leaving 11 bases between the germline ends. Germline V CDR1 and CDR2: MGHRA, YSYEKL. The CDR3 consists of 16 residues. The CDR3 loop is CASSQDGGIGNQPQHF. CDR3 nucleotide sequence: TGCGCCAGCAGCCAAGACGGGGGCATTGGCAATCAGCCCCAGCATTTT.

The chain combines TRBV7-2 with TRBJ2-7, with 12 bases identical to TRBD2. CDR1 is SGHTA and CDR2 is FQGNSA in the germline V gene. Trimming at V came to 5 bases and at J to 0 bases, leaving 5 bases not matched to a gene. The CDR3 spans 16 residues. CDR3: CASSLTSGGSSYEQYF. For the CDR3, the DNA is TGTGCCAGCAGCCTGACTAGCGGGGGAAGCTCCTACGAGCAGTACTTC.

The rearrangement uses TRBV5-1 and TRBJ1-2, with D possibly being TRBD1 (5 bases). The CDR3 runs 12 residues. Germline CDR1 is SGHRS and CDR2 is YFSETQ. V lost 2 bases, J lost 4 bases, and 6 bases lay in between. CDR3 residues: CASSLTGYGYTF. The CDR3 DNA reads TGCGCCAGCAGCTTAACAGGCTATGGCTACACCTTC.